Following are 5 T cell receptor beta chains from one sample sequenced in a study of beta chain features in type 1 diabetes. Expressed TCRB transcripts were sequenced because the isolated RNA had all been reverse transcribed beforehand. The table came from immunoSEQ multiplex PCR; TCRdb's copy has only in-frame clones and leaves some out. Counted here are a few hundred thousand clones, less than 20% occurring once; the ten biggest clones make up around 0.045%. The sample comprised naive CD4+ T cells from blood. The receptor set was obtained from a woman aged 18-29 years in good health.

The V gene is TRBV2, the J gene TRBJ2-6; D is uncertain. CDR3 length: 14 amino acids. The V gene lost 6 bases and the J gene lost 0 bases, with 6 bases spanning the gap. The germline gives CDR1 SNHLY, CDR2 FYNNEI. The CDR3 region has the DNA TGTGCCAGCAGACAGAACTCTGGGGCCAACGTCCTGACTTTC. Translating gives CASRQNSGANVLTF.

This clone appeared a few times. Written as DNA, the CDR3 is TGTGCCAGCCAGGGTCAAGCAACTAATGAAAAACTGTTTTTT. Translating it yields CASQGQATNEKLFF. This chain connects TRBV2 to TRBJ1-4, with TRBD1 as a possible D gene (5 bases). Germline V gene lookup returns CDR1 SNHLY and CDR2 FYNNEI. V was trimmed by 8 bases and J by 0 bases, leaving 10 bases between them. This CDR3 region has 14 residues.

This clone was seen more than once but under ten times. The genes are TRBV15 and TRBJ2-5; 7 positions agree with TRBD1. Trimming took 3 bases from V and 6 from J; bases not matched to a gene: 10. The CDR3 has 15 residues. The V gene's germline CDR1 is LNHNV and CDR2 YYDKDF (reference sequence). The CDR3 DNA sequence: TGTGCCACCAGCAGCCCCGGACAGGCCGCGAAGACCCAGTACTTC. Encoded protein: CATSSPGQAAKTQYF.

This clone was counted a few times. The rearrangement links TRBV5-1 to TRBJ1-2; D is perhaps TRBD1 (6 bases). The germline V and J ends were trimmed by 0 bases and 8 bases, with 14 bases remaining between them. The V gene's germline CDR1 is SGHRS and CDR2 YFSETQ. There are 14 residues in the CDR3. The CDR3 DNA follows: TGCGCCAGCAGCTTGGGGGCAGGGGATGACGGCTACACCTTC. Protein: CASSLGAGDDGYTF. Full variable domain (missing parts from reference TRBV5-1 and TRBJ1-2): KAGVTQTPRYLIKTRGQQVTLSCSPISGHRSVSWYQQTPGQGLQFLFEYFSETQRNKGNFPGRFSGRQFSNSRSEMNVSTLELGDSALYLCASSLGAGDDGYTFGSGTRLTVV.

This clone has only a few counts. The chain couples TRBV27 to TRBJ2-3, with 9 bases aligning to TRBD2. This CDR3 has 13 residues. Germline-derived CDR1 and CDR2 are MNHEY and SMNVEV (reference sequence). With 8 bases clipped from V and 6 bases from J, the junction kept 6 bases outside the gene matches. As DNA, the CDR3 is TGTGCCAGCGGCGTGCGGGGGGGGGATACGCAGTATTTT. This encodes CASGVRGGDTQYF.